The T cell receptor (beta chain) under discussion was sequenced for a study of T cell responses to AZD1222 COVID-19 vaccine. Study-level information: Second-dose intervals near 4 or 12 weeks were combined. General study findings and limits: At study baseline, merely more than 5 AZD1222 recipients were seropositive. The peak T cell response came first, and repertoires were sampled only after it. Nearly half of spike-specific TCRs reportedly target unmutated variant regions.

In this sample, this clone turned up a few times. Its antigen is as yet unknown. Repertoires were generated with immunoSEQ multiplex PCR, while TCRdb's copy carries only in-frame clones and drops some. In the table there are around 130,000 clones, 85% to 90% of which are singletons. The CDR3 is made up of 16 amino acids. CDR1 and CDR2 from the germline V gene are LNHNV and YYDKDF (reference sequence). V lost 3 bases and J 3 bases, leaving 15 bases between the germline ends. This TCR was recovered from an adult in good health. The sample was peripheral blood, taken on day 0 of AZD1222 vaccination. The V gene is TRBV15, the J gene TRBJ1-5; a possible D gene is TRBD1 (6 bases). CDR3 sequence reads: CATSSGTVGANQPQHF. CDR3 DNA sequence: TGTGCCACCAGCAGTGGAACAGTGGGGGCCAATCAGCCCCAGCATTTT.